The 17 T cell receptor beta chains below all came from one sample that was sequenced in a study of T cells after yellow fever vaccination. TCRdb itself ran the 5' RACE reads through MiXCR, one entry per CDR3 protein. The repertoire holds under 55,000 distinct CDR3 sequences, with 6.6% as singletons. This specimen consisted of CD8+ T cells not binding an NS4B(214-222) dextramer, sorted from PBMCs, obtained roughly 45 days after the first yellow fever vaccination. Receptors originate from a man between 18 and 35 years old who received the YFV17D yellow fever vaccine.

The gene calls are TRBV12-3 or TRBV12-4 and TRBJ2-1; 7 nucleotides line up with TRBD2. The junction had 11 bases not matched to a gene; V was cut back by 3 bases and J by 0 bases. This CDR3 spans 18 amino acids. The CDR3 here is CASSFWLAVPSSYNEQFF. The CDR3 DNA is TGTGCCAGCAGTTTTTGGCTAGCGGTCCCCTCCTCCTACAATGAGCAGTTCTTC.

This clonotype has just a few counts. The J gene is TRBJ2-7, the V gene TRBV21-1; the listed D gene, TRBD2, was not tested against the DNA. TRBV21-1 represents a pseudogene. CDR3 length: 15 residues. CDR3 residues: CASSPLGLRSYEQYF. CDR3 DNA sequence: TGTGCCAGCAGCCCGTTAGGACTACGCTCCTACGAGCAGTACTTC.

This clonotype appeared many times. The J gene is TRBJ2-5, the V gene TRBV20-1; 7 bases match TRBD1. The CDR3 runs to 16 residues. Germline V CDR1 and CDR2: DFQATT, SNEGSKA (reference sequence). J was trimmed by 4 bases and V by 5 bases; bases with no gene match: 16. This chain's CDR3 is CSAGLTSRQGRETQYF. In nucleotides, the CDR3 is TGCAGTGCTGGATTGACTTCCAGACAGGGAAGAGAGACCCAGTACTTC.

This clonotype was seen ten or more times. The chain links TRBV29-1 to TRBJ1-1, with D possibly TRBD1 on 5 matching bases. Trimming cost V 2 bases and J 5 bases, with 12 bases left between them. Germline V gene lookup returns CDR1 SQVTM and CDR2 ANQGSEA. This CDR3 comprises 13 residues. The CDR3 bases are TGCAGCGTTGAAATGGGGGAGGCGACTGAAGCTTTCTTT. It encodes CSVEMGEATEAFF.

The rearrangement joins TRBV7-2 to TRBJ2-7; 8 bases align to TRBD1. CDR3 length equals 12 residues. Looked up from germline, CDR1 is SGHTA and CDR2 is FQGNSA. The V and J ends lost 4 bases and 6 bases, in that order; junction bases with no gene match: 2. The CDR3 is CASSWTGIEQYF. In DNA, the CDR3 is TGTGCCAGCAGCTGGACAGGGATCGAGCAGTACTTC.

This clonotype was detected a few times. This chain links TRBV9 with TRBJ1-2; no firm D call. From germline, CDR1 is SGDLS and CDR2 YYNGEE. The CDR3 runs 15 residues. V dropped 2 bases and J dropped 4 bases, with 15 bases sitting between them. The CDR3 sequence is CASSVATPGPYGYTF. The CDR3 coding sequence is TGTGCCAGCAGCGTGGCCACCCCCGGGCCCTATGGCTACACCTTC.

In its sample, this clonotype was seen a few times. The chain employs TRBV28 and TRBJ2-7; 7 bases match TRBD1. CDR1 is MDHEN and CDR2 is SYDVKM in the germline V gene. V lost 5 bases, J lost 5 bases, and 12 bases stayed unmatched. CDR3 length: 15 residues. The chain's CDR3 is CASSPALTGVHEQYV. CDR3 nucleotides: TGTGCCAGCAGTCCCGCCCTCACAGGGGTCCACGAGCAGTACGTC.

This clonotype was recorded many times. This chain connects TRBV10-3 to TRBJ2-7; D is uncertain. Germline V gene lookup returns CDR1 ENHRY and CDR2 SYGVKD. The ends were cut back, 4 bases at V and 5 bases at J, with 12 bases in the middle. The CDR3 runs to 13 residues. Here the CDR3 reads CAISGTYSNEQYF. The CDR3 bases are TGTGCCATCAGTGGGACGTATTCCAACGAGCAGTACTTC.

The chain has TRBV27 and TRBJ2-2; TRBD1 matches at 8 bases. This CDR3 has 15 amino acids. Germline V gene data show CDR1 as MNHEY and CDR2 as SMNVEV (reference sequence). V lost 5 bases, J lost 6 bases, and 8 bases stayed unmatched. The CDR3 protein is CASSKPDRVAGELFF. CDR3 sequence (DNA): TGTGCCAGCAGTAAACCGGACAGGGTCGCCGGGGAGCTGTTTTTT.

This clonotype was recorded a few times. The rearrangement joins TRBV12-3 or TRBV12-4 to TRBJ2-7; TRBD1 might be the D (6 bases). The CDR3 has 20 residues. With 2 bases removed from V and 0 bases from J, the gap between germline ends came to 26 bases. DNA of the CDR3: TGTGCCAGCAGTTTATTTCCATTCCTAACCTCGGGACAAAACTCCTACGAGCAGTACTTC. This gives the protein CASSLFPFLTSGQNSYEQYF.

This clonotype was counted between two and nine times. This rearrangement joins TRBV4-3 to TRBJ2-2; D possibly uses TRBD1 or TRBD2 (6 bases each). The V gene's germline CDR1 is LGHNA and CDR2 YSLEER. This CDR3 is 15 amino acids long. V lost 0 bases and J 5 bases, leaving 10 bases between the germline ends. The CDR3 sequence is CASSQDRGATGELFF. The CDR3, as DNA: TGCGCCAGCAGCCAAGATAGGGGGGCTACCGGGGAGCTGTTTTTT.

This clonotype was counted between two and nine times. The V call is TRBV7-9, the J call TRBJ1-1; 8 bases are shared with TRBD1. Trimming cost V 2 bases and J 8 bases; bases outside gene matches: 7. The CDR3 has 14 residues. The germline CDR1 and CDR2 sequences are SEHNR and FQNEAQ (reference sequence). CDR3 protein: CASSLPGGSSEAFF. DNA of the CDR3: TGTGCCAGCAGCTTACCAGGGGGCTCTTCCGAAGCTTTCTTT.

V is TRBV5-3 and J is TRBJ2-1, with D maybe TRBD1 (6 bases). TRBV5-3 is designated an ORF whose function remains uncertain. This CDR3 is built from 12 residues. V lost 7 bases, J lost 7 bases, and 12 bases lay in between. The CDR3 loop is CARQQGGNEQFF. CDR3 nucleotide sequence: TGTGCCAGACAACAGGGCGGGAATGAGCAGTTCTTC.

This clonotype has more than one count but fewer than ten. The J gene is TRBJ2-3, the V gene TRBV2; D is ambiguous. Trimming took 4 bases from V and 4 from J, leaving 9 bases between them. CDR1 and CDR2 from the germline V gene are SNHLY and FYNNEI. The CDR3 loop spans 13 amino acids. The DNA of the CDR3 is TGTGCCAGCAGTGTCTTGTTTCCAGATACGCAGTATTTT. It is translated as CASSVLFPDTQYF.

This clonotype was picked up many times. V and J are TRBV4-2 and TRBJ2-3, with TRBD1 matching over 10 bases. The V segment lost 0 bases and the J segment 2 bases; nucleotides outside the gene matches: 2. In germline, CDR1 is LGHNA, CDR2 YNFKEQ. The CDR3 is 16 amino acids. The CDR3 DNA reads TGTGCCAGCAGCCAAGAGGGGACAGGGGCCACAGATACGCAGTATTTT. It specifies CASSQEGTGATDTQYF.

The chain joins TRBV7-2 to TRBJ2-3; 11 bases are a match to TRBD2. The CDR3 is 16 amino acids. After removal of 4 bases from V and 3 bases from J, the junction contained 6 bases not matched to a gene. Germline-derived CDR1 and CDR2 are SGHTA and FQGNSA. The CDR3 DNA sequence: TGTGCCAGCAGCTCAATAGCGGGGGGGCCGACAGATACGCAGTATTTT. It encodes CASSSIAGGPTDTQYF. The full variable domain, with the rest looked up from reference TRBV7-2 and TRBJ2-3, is GAGVSQSPSNKVTEKGKDVELRCDPISGHTALYWYRQSLGQGLEFLIYFQGNSAPDKSGLPSDRFSAERTGGSVSTLTIQRTQQEDSAVYLCASSSIAGGPTDTQYFGPGTRLTVL.

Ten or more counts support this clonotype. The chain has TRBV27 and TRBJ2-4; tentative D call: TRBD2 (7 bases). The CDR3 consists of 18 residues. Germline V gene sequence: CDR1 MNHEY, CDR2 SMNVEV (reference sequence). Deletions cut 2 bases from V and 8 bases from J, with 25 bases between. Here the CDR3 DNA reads TGTGCCAGCAGTTTACGGGGGGAGAGGGTCGGGGACAAGTACATTCAGTACTTC. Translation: CASSLRGERVGDKYIQYF.